This entry lists 20 T cell receptor beta chains sequenced from one sample in a study of CD8 T cells in Susac syndrome. Random hexamers were used to reverse transcribe the RNA input (roughly 0.5 to 1 ug). TCRdb analysed the immunoSEQ multiplex PCR reads with MiXCR anew, one entry per CDR3 protein. The sample comprises 200,000 or so distinct CDR3 sequences, about 95% of which are singletons, and 0.093% rests with the top ten. The source material was CD4+ T cells from PBMCs. Every receptor here comes from a human donor with multiple sclerosis.

The rearrangement uses TRBV29-1 and TRBJ1-2; D might be TRBD1 (6 bases). CDR1 SQVTM and CDR2 ANQGSEA come from the germline V gene. The germline V and J ends were trimmed by 4 bases and 4 bases, with 13 bases remaining between them. The CDR3 totals 13 residues. This CDR3 is CSVAVRGSYGYTF. The CDR3 region has the DNA TGCAGCGTTGCGGTCAGGGGAAGCTATGGCTACACCTTC.

The chain employs TRBV30 and TRBJ1-2; weak D call: TRBD1 (5 bases). Germline values: CDR1 GTSNPN, CDR2 SVGIG (reference sequence). The CDR3 covers 13 residues. Trimming took 4 bases from V and 7 from J, leaving 16 bases between them. CDR3 loop: CAWIRRSGAGYTF. CDR3 bases: TGTGCCTGGATACGGCGATCCGGGGCTGGCTACACCTTC.

This clonotype was picked up one time. J is TRBJ2-3 and V is TRBV7-9; the D is unclear. Germline-derived CDR1 and CDR2 are SEHNR and FQNEAQ (reference sequence). Trimming cost V 8 bases and J 6 bases, with 6 bases left between them. The CDR3 extends over 10 amino acids. CDR3: CASGFDTQYF. The DNA for the CDR3 is TGTGCCAGCGGTTTTGATACGCAGTATTTT.

V and J are TRBV19 and TRBJ2-4; a possible D gene is TRBD2 (6 bases). The germline V gene encodes CDR1 LNHDA and CDR2 SQIVND (reference sequence). V was trimmed by 3 bases and J by 6 bases, leaving 12 bases between them. The CDR3 is made up of 14 amino acids. CDR3 sequence (DNA): TGTGCCAGTAGTATCTCGGGGGATGCAAACATTCAGTACTTC. Translation: CASSISGDANIQYF.

This chain joins TRBV6-2 or TRBV6-3 and TRBJ2-1; D possibly corresponds to TRBD2 (6 bases). The germline gives CDR1 MNHEY, CDR2 SVGEGT. There are 15 residues in the CDR3. Trimming left V 6 bases short and J 2 bases short, with 14 bases between. CDR3 bases: TGTGCCAGCAGGTCTGGGACTGTGACCTACAATGAGCAGTTCTTC. Its translation: CASRSGTVTYNEQFF.

The J gene is TRBJ1-2, the V gene TRBV24-1, with D unclear. The CDR3 has 13 amino acids. V lost 4 bases and J lost 7, with 12 bases in between. Germline loops: CDR1 KGHDR, CDR2 SFDVKD. The CDR3 loop is CATSDLGWIGYTF. CDR3 nucleotides: TGTGCCACCAGTGACCTCGGTTGGATTGGCTACACCTTC.

The rearrangement links TRBV2 to TRBJ1-2; TRBD1 matches 7 bases. The J segment lost 8 bases and the V segment lost 6 bases, leaving 9 bases of the junction unmatched. Germline values: CDR1 SNHLY, CDR2 FYNNEI. The CDR3 sequence is 13 residues long. CDR3: CASSLRGTEGYTF. DNA for the CDR3: TGTGCCAGCAGCCTCAGGGGGACGGAAGGCTACACCTTC.

The chain uses TRBV20-1 and TRBJ2-5; D gene uncertain. The CDR3 loop spans 10 amino acids. Between the trimmed V and J ends, which lost 7 bases and 2 bases, there was a span of 5 bases. Germline V gene sequence: CDR1 DFQATT, CDR2 SNEGSKA (reference sequence). The DNA for the CDR3 is TGCAGTGGGTGGCAAGAGACCCAGTACTTC. Protein product: CSGWQETQYF.

This sequence joins TRBV30 and TRBJ1-2, with TRBD1 as a possible D gene (5 bases). Trimming cost V 4 bases and J 8 bases, with 11 bases left between them. Germline values: CDR1 GTSNPN, CDR2 SVGIG (reference sequence). This CDR3 has 11 amino acids. The CDR3 is CAWNQGGGYTF. The CDR3 DNA sequence: TGTGCCTGGAACCAGGGAGGAGGCTACACCTTC.

The V and J genes are TRBV5-1 and TRBJ2-1, with 9 bases fitting TRBD2. Germline V gives CDR1 SGHRS, CDR2 YFSETQ. The CDR3 length is 15 residues. J lost 6 bases, V lost 3 bases, and 7 bases had no gene match. This CDR3 is CASSWGTSPSNEQFF. The CDR3 DNA is TGCGCCAGCAGCTGGGGGACTAGCCCCTCCAATGAGCAGTTCTTC.

V is TRBV27 and J is TRBJ2-3; D unresolved. CDR3 size: 13 residues. V lost 2 bases, J lost 4 bases, and 7 bases lay in between. From germline, CDR1 is MNHEY and CDR2 SMNVEV (reference sequence). CDR3 residues: CASSLRVADTQYF. The CDR3 coding sequence is TGTGCCAGCAGTTTAAGGGTGGCAGATACGCAGTATTTT.

The rearrangement uses TRBV30 and TRBJ2-1; D possibly corresponds to TRBD1 (5 bases). V was trimmed by 2 bases and J by 10 bases, leaving 12 bases between them. CDR3 length equals 12 residues. The germline V gene encodes CDR1 GTSNPN and CDR2 SVGIG (reference sequence). The CDR3: CAWSTGRFEQFF. The CDR3, as DNA: TGTGCCTGGAGTACAGGCAGGTTCGAGCAGTTCTTC. The complete variable domain, with remaining parts taken from reference TRBV30 and TRBJ2-1, reads SQTIHQWPATLVQPVGSPLSLECTVEGTSNPNLYWYRQAAGRGLQLLFYSVGIGQISSEVPQNLSASRPQDRQFILSSKKLLLSDSGFYLCAWSTGRFEQFFGPGTRLTVL.

The chain has TRBV19 and TRBJ2-7; D uncertain. The V and J ends lost 5 bases and 0 bases respectively, with 8 bases between them. From germline, CDR1 is LNHDA and CDR2 SQIVND (reference sequence). The CDR3 consists of 13 residues. CDR3 in amino acids: CASSGPPSYEQYF. CDR3 nucleotides: TGTGCCAGTAGTGGTCCACCCTCCTACGAGCAGTACTTC.

The chain combines TRBV19 with TRBJ1-5, with no clear D. V dropped 7 bases and J dropped 5 bases, with 12 bases sitting between them. CDR3 length: 13 amino acids. CDR1 is LNHDA and CDR2 is SQIVND in the germline V gene (reference sequence). In DNA form, the CDR3 reads TGTGCCAGTACGTACAGCAATTATCAGCCCCAGCATTTT. Its translation: CASTYSNYQPQHF.

The chain links TRBV10-3 to TRBJ2-7, with D possibly being TRBD1 (5 bases). CDR3 size: 16 residues. V lost 2 bases to trimming and J lost 2 bases, with 16 bases between them. Germline V gives CDR1 ENHRY, CDR2 SYGVKD. In DNA form, the CDR3 reads TGTGCCATCAGTGAGGCGAACGCAAGGGGCACCTACGAGCAGTACTTC. Translating gives CAISEANARGTYEQYF.

This clonotype occurred once. The chain is built from TRBV23-1 and TRBJ1-1; D call uncertain. TRBV23-1 is flagged as an ORF with uncertain function. The CDR3 spans 9 residues. Trimming removed 4 bases at V and 11 bases at J, with 5 bases between. In nucleotides, the CDR3 is TGCGCCAGCAGTCTATTGGCTTTCTTT. Translation: CASSLLAFF.

V gene TRBV10-3 combines with J gene TRBJ2-1, with 8 bases lining up with TRBD2. This CDR3 has 16 amino acids. Germline trimming cut 2 bases from V and 5 bases from J; bases unmatched to any gene: 8. The germline gives CDR1 ENHRY, CDR2 SYGVKD. The CDR3 nucleotides are TGTGCCATCAGTGAGCGCGGCCTAGCGGGTAACAATGAGCAGTTCTTC. The encoded protein is CAISERGLAGNNEQFF.

The chain combines TRBV29-1 with TRBJ2-1; possible D gene TRBD2, 6 bases. The CDR3 runs to 12 residues. Trimming cost V 7 bases and J 6 bases, with 13 bases left between them. CDR1 SQVTM and CDR2 ANQGSEA come from the germline V gene. The CDR3 DNA follows: TGCAGCGCCGACCGAGCGGGCAATGAGCAGTTCTTC. Its translation: CSADRAGNEQFF.

The chain couples TRBV6-5 to TRBJ2-1, with D tentatively TRBD1 (5 bases). The V gene's germline CDR1 is MNHEY and CDR2 SVGAGI. The CDR3 runs to 17 residues. V was clipped by 4 bases and J by 7 bases, with 23 bases between them. Written as DNA, the CDR3 is TGTGCCAGCAGTTCAACAGGATTTGCGACTGGAAGGAATGAGCAGTTCTTC. Protein product: CASSSTGFATGRNEQFF.

The chain recombines TRBV29-1 with TRBJ2-5, with D possibly matching TRBD2 (5 bases). Trimming took 4 bases from V and 4 from J, leaving 16 bases between them. The CDR3 contains 14 residues. Germline V CDR1 and CDR2: SQVTM, ANQGSEA. As DNA, the CDR3 is TGCAGCGTTGGTGGGTTTTGGAGCGGAGAGACCCAGTACTTC. It encodes CSVGGFWSGETQYF. The whole variable domain, remainder taken from reference TRBV29-1 and TRBJ2-5, is SAVISQKPSRDICQRGTSLTIQCQVDSQVTMMFWYRQQPGQSLTLIATANQGSEATYESGFVIDKFPISRPNLTFSTLTVSNMSPEDSSIYLCSVGGFWSGETQYFGPGTRLLVL.